The 5 T cell receptor beta chains in this list originate from one sample, sequenced in a study of T-cell memory formation after mild COVID-19 (dated by TCRdb to about 2021). The library was made by 5' RACE. TCRdb names Illumina NovaSeq 6000 as the instrument used. TCRdb trimmed public reads at Q25 via fastp, called clones via MiXCR and kept in-frame beta chains. Each entry is one CDR3 protein sequence, shown with its most common DNA and genes. The sample table lists about 360,000 distinct CDR3 sequences, around 13% of them with a count of one. The ten largest clonotypes hold around 21% of the sample. The sequenced sample consisted of PBMCs or a T cell subset sorted from them (not recorded which). These receptors were collected from a man younger than 30 who had mild COVID-19 (a few samples of this study predate the infection). The sample titles of this study are shuffled in the database, so cell type and time point are left out; the donor was told from shared clones.

The CDR3 region is CASSQALGFGGFDYGYTF. CDR3 in DNA: TGCGCCAGCAGCCAAGCTTTGGGTTTCGGAGGGTTTGACTATGGCTACACCTTC. The chain couples TRBV4-3 to TRBJ1-2; no definite D call. This CDR3 contains 18 residues. V lost 1 base to trimming and J lost 3 bases, with 21 bases between them. CDR1 and CDR2 from the germline V gene are LGHNA and YSLEER.

The chain employs TRBV5-6 and TRBJ1-1; 9 bases line up with TRBD1. CDR3 length equals 15 residues. Germline trimming cut 0 bases from V and 4 bases from J; bases unmatched to any gene: 4. In germline, CDR1 is SGHDT, CDR2 YYEEEE. The CDR3 protein is CASSLAMTGGTEAFF. The CDR3 nucleotides read TGTGCCAGCAGCTTGGCCATGACAGGGGGCACTGAAGCTTTCTTT.

The sample holds a few counts of this clonotype. The J gene is TRBJ1-3, the V gene TRBV18; TRBD1 is a possible D gene (5 bases). Trimming pared 1 base from V and 6 bases from J, leaving 19 bases between. The germline V gene has CDR1 KGHSH and CDR2 LQKENI. The CDR3 spans 17 residues. The DNA for the CDR3 is TGTGCCAGCTCACCACGTCCCCCTCAGGGTAACGAAAACACCATATATTTT. This sequence encodes CASSPRPPQGNENTIYF.

This clonotype showed up just a few times. The chain joins TRBV12-3 or TRBV12-4 to TRBJ1-4; D uncertain. The CDR3 totals 12 residues. V was pared by 5 bases and J by 4 bases, with 5 bases between. The CDR3 here is CASSDNNEKLFF. The CDR3 DNA sequence: TGTGCCAGCAGTGACAATAATGAAAAACTGTTTTTT.

Ten or more counts support this clonotype. The chain couples TRBV5-1 to TRBJ2-7, with unresolved D. V lost 0 bases to trimming and J lost 2 bases, with 12 bases between them. Germline CDR1 is SGHRS and CDR2 is YFSETQ. The CDR3 runs to 15 residues. The CDR3, as DNA: TGCGCCAGCAGCTTGGCCTCTACAAACCCCTACGAGCAGTACTTC. As protein: CASSLASTNPYEQYF.